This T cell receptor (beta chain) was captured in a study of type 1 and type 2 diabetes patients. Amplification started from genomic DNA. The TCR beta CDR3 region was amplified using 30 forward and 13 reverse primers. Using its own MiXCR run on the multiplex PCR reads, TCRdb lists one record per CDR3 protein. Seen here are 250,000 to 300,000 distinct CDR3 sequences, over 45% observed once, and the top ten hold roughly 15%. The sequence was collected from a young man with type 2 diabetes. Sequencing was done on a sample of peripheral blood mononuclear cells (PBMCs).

CDR3 sequence (DNA): TGTGCCAGCAGCAAGTTGGCGGTAGGCGGTGAAAAACTGTTTTTT. Amino acids: CASSKLAVGGEKLFF. The V and J genes are TRBV7-9 and TRBJ1-4; no clear D. The CDR3 sequence is 15 residues long. Trimming stripped 5 bases from V and 7 bases from J, with 17 bases between. Germline loops: CDR1 SEHNR, CDR2 FQNEAQ (reference sequence).